The 24 T cell receptor beta chains in this list originate from one sample, sequenced in a study of cytomegalovirus exposure and HLA in healthy donors. The PCR was carried out with 60 Vbeta primers and 13 Jbeta primers. TCRdb keeps only in-frame clones here, not all; method: immunoSEQ multiplex PCR. Found here are approximately 120,000 clones; the top ten clones hold approximately 0.99%. Material: PBMCs. The source is a man aged 18 to 29 in good health and CMV-seronegative.

The rearrangement links TRBV29-1 to TRBJ2-5; D not resolved. The CDR3 totals 15 residues. Germline CDR1 SQVTM, CDR2 ANQGSEA. V lost 8 bases, J lost 2 bases, and 21 bases lay in between. CDR3 sequence reads: CSCGWQPVKQETQYF. CDR3 in DNA: TGCAGCTGCGGCTGGCAACCTGTTAAACAAGAGACCCAGTACTTC.

The chain has TRBV7-9 and TRBJ2-1, with no clear D. Per germline, CDR1 SEHNR and CDR2 FQNEAQ (reference sequence). This CDR3 region has 16 residues. The V and J ends lost 5 bases and 2 bases respectively, with 16 bases between them. CDR3 region: CASSPPDTVAYNEQFF. The CDR3 DNA reads as TGTGCCAGCAGCCCCCCGGATACAGTTGCCTACAATGAGCAGTTCTTC.

The genes are TRBV4-1 and TRBJ2-7; D is uncertain. The CDR3 sequence is 13 residues long. CDR1 MGHRA and CDR2 YSYEKL come from the germline V gene. Trimming took off 1 base at V and 7 bases at J, with 11 bases between the two ends. The DNA for the CDR3 is TGCGCCAGCAGCCAAGCACTCGCTCGAGAGCAGTACTTC. This translates into CASSQALAREQYF.

The rearrangement uses TRBV7-2 and TRBJ1-2; TRBD1 is a possible D gene (5 bases). Deletions cut 1 base from V and 3 bases from J, with 12 bases between. This CDR3 contains 15 residues. Germline CDR1 reads SGHTA; CDR2 reads FQGNSA. The CDR3 bases are TGTGCCAGCAGCTTAGTATTCCCAGGGCACTATGGCTACACCTTC. Translating gives CASSLVFPGHYGYTF.

This chain links TRBV5-1 with TRBJ2-7; 7 bases map to TRBD1. Germline CDR1 is SGHRS and CDR2 is YFSETQ. J lost 3 bases, V lost 5 bases, and 8 bases had no gene match. This CDR3 has 14 residues. The CDR3 DNA sequence: TGCGCCAGCAGGGGGCAGGGGGAATTCTACGAGCAGTACTTC. Its protein product is CASRGQGEFYEQYF. Using reference TRBV5-1 and TRBJ2-7 for the parts outside the CDR3, the full variable domain is KAGVTQTPRYLIKTRGQQVTLSCSPISGHRSVSWYQQTPGQGLQFLFEYFSETQRNKGNFPGRFSGRQFSNSRSEMNVSTLELGDSALYLCASRGQGEFYEQYFGPGTRLTVT.

The chain uses TRBV15 and TRBJ1-4; perhaps TRBD1 as D (5 bases). CDR3 length equals 14 residues. V dropped 6 bases and J dropped 7 bases, with 15 bases sitting between them. The V gene's germline CDR1 is LNHNV and CDR2 YYDKDF (reference sequence). This CDR3 is CATSLRGSFEKLFF. The CDR3 DNA reads TGTGCCACCAGTTTGCGGGGCAGTTTTGAAAAACTGTTTTTT. Full variable domain (outside the CDR3, taken from reference TRBV15 and TRBJ1-4): DAMVIQNPRYQVTQFGKPVTLSCSQTLNHNVMYWYQQKSSQAPKLLFHYYDKDFNNEADTPDNFQSRRPNTSFCFLDIRSPGLGDTAMYLCATSLRGSFEKLFFGSGTQLSVL.

The rearrangement uses TRBV2 and TRBJ2-1, with D possibly being TRBD2 (5 bases). Germline V gives CDR1 SNHLY, CDR2 FYNNEI. The CDR3 spans 12 residues. The V gene lost 4 bases and the J gene lost 8 bases, with 9 bases spanning the gap. This chain's CDR3 is CASSAFSDEQFF. CDR3 sequence (DNA): TGTGCCAGCAGTGCCTTTAGCGATGAGCAGTTCTTC.

The chain combines TRBV19 with TRBJ1-1; 7 bases agree with TRBD1. The CDR3 totals 15 residues. J gave up 1 base and V 5 bases, and 7 bases lay outside the gene matches. Germline assignment: CDR1 LNHDA and CDR2 SQIVND (reference sequence). For the CDR3, the DNA is TGTGCCAGTAGTCCCACAGGGGTGAGGAACACTGAAGCTTTCTTT. It is translated as CASSPTGVRNTEAFF.

V is TRBV29-1 and J is TRBJ2-3; 7 positions agree with TRBD1. The germline CDR1 and CDR2 sequences are SQVTM and ANQGSEA. V was clipped by 3 bases and J by 2 bases; unmatched bases: 11. The CDR3 runs to 16 residues. The CDR3 sequence: CSVDRGWTGNTDTQYF. The CDR3 nucleotides read TGCAGCGTTGACAGGGGTTGGACAGGTAACACAGATACGCAGTATTTT.

The genes are TRBV5-1 and TRBJ2-5; TRBD1 aligns across 7 bases. The V gene's germline CDR1 is SGHRS and CDR2 YFSETQ. The CDR3 extends over 14 amino acids. V lost 4 bases to trimming and J lost 7 bases; unmatched junction nucleotides: 10. DNA for the CDR3: TGCGCCAGCAGCCGGGACAGCTCTTCGGGGACCCAGTACTTC. This sequence encodes CASSRDSSSGTQYF.

This rearrangement joins TRBV19 to TRBJ1-1; D perhaps matches TRBD1 (5 bases). Between the trimmed V and J ends, which lost 5 bases and 8 bases, there was a span of 15 bases. Germline V gene lookup returns CDR1 LNHDA and CDR2 SQIVND (reference sequence). This CDR3 comprises 13 residues. The CDR3 here is CASSYSQGGEAFF. The CDR3, as DNA: TGTGCCAGTAGTTATTCTCAGGGTGGGGAAGCTTTCTTT.

The gene calls are TRBV30 and TRBJ2-7, with 10 bases aligning to TRBD2. Per the germline V gene, CDR1 is GTSNPN and CDR2 is SVGIG (reference sequence). The CDR3 covers 14 residues. The V and J ends lost 4 bases and 4 bases, in that order; junction bases with no gene match: 7. In DNA form, the CDR3 reads TGTGCCTGGACTTTCAGCGGGAGGGCGTACGAGCAGTACTTC. Translated, it gives CAWTFSGRAYEQYF.

The chain combines TRBV6-1 with TRBJ1-2; 8 nucleotides line up with TRBD1. The J segment lost 8 bases and the V segment lost 0 bases, leaving 5 bases of the junction unmatched. Germline V CDR1 and CDR2: MNHNS, SASEGT. The CDR3 is 14 amino acids. CDR3 loop: CASSEAQGATGYTF. CDR3 nucleotide sequence: TGTGCCAGCAGTGAAGCGCAGGGGGCGACGGGCTACACCTTC.

CDR3 nucleotide sequence: TGCAGCGTTGGGACAGGCTCCTCGGAGCGAGGCTACACCTTC. Protein product: CSVGTGSSERGYTF. The chain couples TRBV29-1 to TRBJ1-2, with 7 bases identical to TRBD1. CDR1 SQVTM and CDR2 ANQGSEA come from the germline V gene. The CDR3 extends over 14 amino acids. V dropped 4 bases and J dropped 8; count of bases not matched to a gene: 13. Supplemented by reference TRBV29-1 and TRBJ1-2, the full variable domain reads SAVISQKPSRDICQRGTSLTIQCQVDSQVTMMFWYRQQPGQSLTLIATANQGSEATYESGFVIDKFPISRPNLTFSTLTVSNMSPEDSSIYLCSVGTGSSERGYTFGSGTRLTVV.

The rearrangement links TRBV2 to TRBJ1-2; 8 bases align to TRBD1. Unmatched junction bases numbered 12, after V lost 8 bases and J lost 7 bases. Germline V gene data show CDR1 as SNHLY and CDR2 as FYNNEI. The CDR3 spans 14 residues. CDR3 DNA sequence: TGTGCCAGCGGAAAGTTTCAGGGGGCAAGTGGCTACACCTTC. Its translation is CASGKFQGASGYTF. Filled out from reference TRBV2 and TRBJ1-2, the complete variable domain reads EPEVTQTPSHQVTQMGQEVILRCVPISNHLYFYWYRQILGQKVEFLVSFYNNEISEKSEIFDDQFSVERPDGSNFTLKIRSTKLEDSAMYFCASGKFQGASGYTFGSGTRLTVV.

The chain has TRBV27 and TRBJ2-3; TRBD2 aligns across 11 bases. The ends lost 5 bases at V and 5 bases at J; junction bases unmatched: 9. The CDR3 length is 16 residues. Germline lookup yields CDR1 MNHEY and CDR2 SMNVEV (reference sequence). The chain's CDR3 is CASSLYSGRDGDTQYF. DNA of the CDR3: TGTGCCAGCAGTCTTTATAGCGGGAGGGATGGAGATACGCAGTATTTT.

The V call is TRBV19, the J call TRBJ2-3; 13 nucleotides agree with TRBD2. Germline CDR1 is LNHDA and CDR2 is SQIVND (reference sequence). The CDR3 is made up of 16 amino acids. V was clipped by 3 bases and J by 2 bases; unmatched bases: 2. The DNA of the CDR3 is TGTGCCAGTAGTATCGGGACTAGCGGGGTCACAGATACGCAGTATTTT. Translation gives CASSIGTSGVTDTQYF.

The chain recombines TRBV11-2 with TRBJ2-5; the D gene is possibly TRBD2 (6 bases). The CDR3 loop spans 17 amino acids. Looked up from germline, CDR1 is SGHAT and CDR2 is FQNNGV. Trimming left V 4 bases short and J 4 bases short, with 22 bases between. Written as DNA, the CDR3 is TGTGCCAGCAGCTCAATAAGGGATCCCGGCGGGGTAGAGACCCAGTACTTC. Its translation is CASSSIRDPGGVETQYF.

The V and J genes are TRBV28 and TRBJ2-3; D gene uncertain. Germline V lookup: CDR1 MDHEN, CDR2 SYDVKM. The length of the CDR3 is 16 residues. The V and J ends lost 8 bases and 0 bases respectively, with 18 bases between them. The CDR3 coding sequence is TGTGCCAGCCCCCCCCTGCGGATGTCTAGCACAGATACGCAGTATTTT. Amino acid sequence: CASPPLRMSSTDTQYF.

The rearrangement links TRBV11-3 to TRBJ2-2, with D unclear. The CDR3 extends over 13 amino acids. Germline CDR1 SGHNT, CDR2 YENEEA. The ends were cut back, 6 bases at V and 6 bases at J, with 11 bases in the middle. CDR3 residues: CASSISSAGELFF. CDR3 sequence (DNA): TGTGCCAGCAGTATATCCTCCGCCGGGGAGCTGTTTTTT.

The rearrangement joins TRBV4-1 to TRBJ2-7; TRBD2 matches 8 bases. J was trimmed by 4 bases and V by 1 base; bases with no gene match: 12. The CDR3 is 17 amino acids. Germline CDR1 is MGHRA and CDR2 is YSYEKL. The CDR3 DNA reads TGCGCCAGCAGCCAAGGGGGTGCGGGGGGCTTCCGGTACGAGCAGTACTTC. It yields the protein CASSQGGAGGFRYEQYF.

The chain has TRBV19 and TRBJ2-3; possibly TRBD1 for D (6 bases). CDR3 length: 15 amino acids. Germline loops: CDR1 LNHDA, CDR2 SQIVND (reference sequence). Trimming cost V 3 bases and J 0 bases, with 10 bases left between them. The CDR3 reads CASSIRDISTDTQYF. In nucleotides, the CDR3 is TGTGCCAGTAGTATCCGGGACATCAGCACAGATACGCAGTATTTT.

The rearrangement uses TRBV29-1 and TRBJ2-7; no reliable D call. The CDR3 is 11 residues long. Germline lookup yields CDR1 SQVTM and CDR2 ANQGSEA. V gave up 4 bases and J gave up 7 bases, with 11 bases separating them. The CDR3 reads CSVAPLGEQYF. The CDR3 nucleotides are TGCAGCGTTGCTCCCCTAGGAGAGCAGTACTTC.

The chain couples TRBV5-1 to TRBJ1-3, with 7 bases that match TRBD1. V was pared by 3 bases and J by 1 base, with 4 bases of the junction left unmatched. CDR3 length: 15 residues. Per the germline V gene, CDR1 is SGHRS and CDR2 is YFSETQ. The CDR3 DNA reads as TGCGCCAGCAGCTACAGGGGCACTTCTGGAAACACCATATATTTT. Translation gives CASSYRGTSGNTIYF.